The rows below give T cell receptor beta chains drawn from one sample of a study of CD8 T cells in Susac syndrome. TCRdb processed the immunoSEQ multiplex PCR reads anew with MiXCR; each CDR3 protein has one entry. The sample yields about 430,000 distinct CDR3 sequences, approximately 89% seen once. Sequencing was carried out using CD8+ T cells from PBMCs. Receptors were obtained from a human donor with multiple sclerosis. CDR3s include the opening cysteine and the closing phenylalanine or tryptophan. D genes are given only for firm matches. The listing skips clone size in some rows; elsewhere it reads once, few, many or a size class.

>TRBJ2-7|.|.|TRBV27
TGTGCCAGCAGTTTCCAGGGATCAAGCGAGCAGTACTTC
CASSFQGSSEQYF
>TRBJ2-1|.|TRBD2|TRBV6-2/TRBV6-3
TGTGCCAGCAGTTACTTGCGGGAGGGCTCCTACAATGAGCAGTTCTTC
CASSYLREGSYNEQFF
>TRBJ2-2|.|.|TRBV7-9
TGTGCCAGCAGCCCCCTTAGTGGGTCCACCGGGGAGCTGTTTTTT
CASSPLSGSTGELFF
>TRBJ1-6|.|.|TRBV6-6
TGTGCCAGCAGTTACCTTCTACAAGGTCTGGATTCACCCCTCCACTTT
CASSYLLQGLDSPLHF
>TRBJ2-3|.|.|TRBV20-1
TGCAGTGCTAGAGATAGCTGGCGGGGCGGCGCCGATACGCAGTATTTT
CSARDSWRGGADTQYF
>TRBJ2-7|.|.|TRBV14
TGTGCCAGCAGCCAAGGGAAGAGGAGCTCCTACGAGCAGTACTTC
CASSQGKRSSYEQYF
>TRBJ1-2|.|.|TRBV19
TGTGCCAGTAGTATGGAACTCTCCTATGGCTACACCTTC
CASSMELSYGYTF
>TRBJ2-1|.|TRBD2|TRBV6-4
TGTGCCAGCAGTCCAGAGACTAGCGGGGGATCCTACAATGAGCAGTTCTTC
CASSPETSGGSYNEQFF
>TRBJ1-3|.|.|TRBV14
TGTGCCAGCAGCCGGGGGATACAGGTCGCTGGAAACACCATATATTTT
CASSRGIQVAGNTIYF
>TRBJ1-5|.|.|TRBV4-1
TGCGCCAGCAGCCAAGTAACAGAGAGTGATCAGCCCCAGCATTTT
CASSQVTESDQPQHF
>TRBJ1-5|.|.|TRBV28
TGTGCCAGTCTTCCGTCAAGCAATCAGCCCCAGCATTTT
CASLPSSNQPQHF
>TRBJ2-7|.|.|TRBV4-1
TGCGCCAGCAGCCAGGGAGAAAGAAGCTCCTACGAGCAGTACTTC
CASSQGERSSYEQYF
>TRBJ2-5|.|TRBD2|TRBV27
TGTGCCAGCAGTCCTAGACTAGCGGGAGGGTTGGAGACCCAGTACTTC
CASSPRLAGGLETQYF
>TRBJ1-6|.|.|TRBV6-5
TGTGCCAGCAGTTACGGGACATACTCACCCCTCCACTTT
CASSYGTYSPLHF
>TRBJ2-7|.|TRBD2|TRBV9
TGTGCCAGCAGCGTATGGTCAGCGGGAGGGCCTTGGGCCGAGCAGTACTTC
CASSVWSAGGPWAEQYF
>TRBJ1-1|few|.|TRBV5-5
TGTGCCAGCAGCCGTGGGGCCCTCAACACTGAAGCTTTCTTT
CASSRGALNTEAFF
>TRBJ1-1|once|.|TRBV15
TGTGCCACCAGCAGCGATAGAACAGGGAATATGAACACTGAAGCTTTCTTT
CATSSDRTGNMNTEAFF
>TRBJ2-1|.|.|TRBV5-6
TGTGCCAGCAGCTTGGGCGCCGTCTCGGGGAATGAGCAGTTCTTC
CASSLGAVSGNEQFF
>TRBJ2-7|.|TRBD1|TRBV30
TGTGCCTGGTCAATGACCGGGACAGGGGACGAGCAGTACTTC
CAWSMTGTGDEQYF
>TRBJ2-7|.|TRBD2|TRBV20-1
TGCAGTGCTAGAGATCGTCTAGCGGGGTTAGGCGAGCAGTACTTC
CSARDRLAGLGEQYF
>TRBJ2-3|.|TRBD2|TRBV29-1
TGCAGCGTGGAGGCTAGCGGGGGAACCACAGATACGCAGTATTTT
CSVEASGGTTDTQYF
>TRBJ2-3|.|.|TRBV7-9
TGTGCCAGCAGCGGATCGTACGGAACAGATACGCAGTATTTT
CASSGSYGTDTQYF
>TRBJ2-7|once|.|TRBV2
TGTGCCAGCAGTGAATCCCTGGGGCAGGCCGGGTACGGGCAGTACTTC
CASSESLGQAGYGQYF
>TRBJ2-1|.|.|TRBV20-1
TGCAGTGCTAGACCGTATCTTCGTGACAATGAGCAGTTCTTC
CSARPYLRDNEQFF
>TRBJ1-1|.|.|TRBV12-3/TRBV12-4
TGTGCCAGCAGTTTTTCGGCCAGGATCATGAACACTGAAGCTTTCTTT
CASSFSARIMNTEAFF
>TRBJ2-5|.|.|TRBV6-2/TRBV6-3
TGTGCCACCTTCAGGGCTAACTTCCTCCAAGAGACCCAGTACTTC
CATFRANFLQETQYF
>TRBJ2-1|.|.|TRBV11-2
TGTGCCAGCAGCTTAGTCCCACAGGGGAGTTTTGGGGGGAGCCCCACTAACGAGCAGTTCTTC
CASSLVPQGSFGGSPTNEQFF
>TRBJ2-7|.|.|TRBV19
TGTGCCAGTAGTATAGGAGGGGCTGGCGAGCAGTACTTC
CASSIGGAGEQYF
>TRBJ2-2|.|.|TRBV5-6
TGTGCCAGCACCCAGGGGGGTATCACCAACACCGGGGAGCTGTTTTTT
CASTQGGITNTGELFF
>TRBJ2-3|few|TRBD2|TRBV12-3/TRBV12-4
TGTGCCAGCAGTTTTCCTACTAGCGGGGGGACAGATACGCAGTATTTT
CASSFPTSGGTDTQYF
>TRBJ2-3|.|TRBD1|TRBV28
TGTGCCAGCAGGCCTGCGACAGGGCCCGATACGCAGTATTTT
CASRPATGPDTQYF
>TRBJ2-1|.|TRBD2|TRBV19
TGTGCCAGTAGTATAGACCTGGGACTAACCACCTACAATGAGCAGTTCTTC
CASSIDLGLTTYNEQFF
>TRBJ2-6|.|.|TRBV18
TGTGCCAGCTCACCCTCCGGGACCTTCGCCGGGGCCAACGTCCTGACTTTC
CASSPSGTFAGANVLTF
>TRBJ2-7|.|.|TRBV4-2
TGTGCCAGCAGCCAAGATCTGTGGATAACTGGCGAGCAGTACTTC
CASSQDLWITGEQYF
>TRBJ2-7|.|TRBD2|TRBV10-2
TGCGCCACTTTAAGCGGGAGCTCCTACGAGCAGTACTTC
CATLSGSSYEQYF
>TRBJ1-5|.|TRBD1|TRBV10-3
TGTGCCATCAGTGAGTCGGGACAGGTTCCGAATCAGCCCCAGCATTTT
CAISESGQVPNQPQHF
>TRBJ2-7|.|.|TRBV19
TGTGCCAGTAGTTGGGGCCAGGGGAGCTCCTACGAGCAGTACTTC
CASSWGQGSSYEQYF
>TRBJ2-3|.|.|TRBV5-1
TGCGCCAGCAGCTTACGACAGGCGGGCACAGATACGCAGTATTTT
CASSLRQAGTDTQYF
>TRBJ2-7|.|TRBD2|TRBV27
TGTGCCAGCGGAGCGGGAGAGAGGGGCGAGCAGTACTTC
CASGAGERGEQYF
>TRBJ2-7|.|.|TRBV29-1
TGCAGCGTTGTACGGGACTACGAGCAGTACTTC
CSVVRDYEQYF
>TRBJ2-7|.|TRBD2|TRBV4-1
TGCGCCAGCAGCCGGCCACTAGCGGGAACTTACGAGCAGTACTTC
CASSRPLAGTYEQYF
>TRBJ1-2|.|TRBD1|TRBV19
TGTGCCAGTACTGACGGGACAGACTATGGCTACACCTTC
CASTDGTDYGYTF
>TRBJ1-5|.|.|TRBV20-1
TGCAGTGCTTTGGGTAGGGAGGGACCTAGCAATCAGCCCCAGCATTTT
CSALGREGPSNQPQHF
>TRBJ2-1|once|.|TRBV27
TGTGCCAGCAGTTCCTGGGAGGATGCCTACAATGAGCAGTTCTTC
CASSSWEDAYNEQFF